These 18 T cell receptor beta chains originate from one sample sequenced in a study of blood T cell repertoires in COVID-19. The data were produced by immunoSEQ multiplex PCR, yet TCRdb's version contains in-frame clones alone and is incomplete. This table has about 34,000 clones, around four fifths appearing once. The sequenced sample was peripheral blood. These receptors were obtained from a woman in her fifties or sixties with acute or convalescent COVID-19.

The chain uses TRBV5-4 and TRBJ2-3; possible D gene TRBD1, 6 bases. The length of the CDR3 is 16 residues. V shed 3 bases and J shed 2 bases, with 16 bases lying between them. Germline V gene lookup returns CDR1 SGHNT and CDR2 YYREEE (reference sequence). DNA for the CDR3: TGTGCCAGCAGCTCGTTCCGGGACATGAACACAGATACGCAGTATTTT. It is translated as CASSSFRDMNTDTQYF.

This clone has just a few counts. The CDR3 sequence: CASSSRQGYGYTF. The CDR3 bases are TGTGCCAGCAGCTCCCGACAGGGCTATGGCTACACCTTC. The rearrangement uses TRBV5-5 and TRBJ1-2; 7 bases line up with TRBD1. Germline loops: CDR1 SGHKS, CDR2 YYEKEE (reference sequence). Unmatched junction bases numbered 3, after V lost 3 bases and J lost 4 bases. CDR3 length: 13 amino acids.

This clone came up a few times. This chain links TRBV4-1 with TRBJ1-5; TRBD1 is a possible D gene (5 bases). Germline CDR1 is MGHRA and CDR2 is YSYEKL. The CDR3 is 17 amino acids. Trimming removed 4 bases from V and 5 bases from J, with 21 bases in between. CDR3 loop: CASSPIKGPREDQPQHF. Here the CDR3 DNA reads TGCGCCAGCAGCCCGATTAAAGGTCCCAGGGAAGATCAGCCCCAGCATTTT.

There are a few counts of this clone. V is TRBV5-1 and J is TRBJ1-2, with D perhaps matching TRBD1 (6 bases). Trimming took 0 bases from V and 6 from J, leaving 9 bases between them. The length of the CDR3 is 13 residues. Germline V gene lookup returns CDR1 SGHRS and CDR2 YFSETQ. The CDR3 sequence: CASSLGAGDGYTF. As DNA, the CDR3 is TGCGCCAGCAGCTTGGGGGCAGGGGATGGCTACACCTTC.

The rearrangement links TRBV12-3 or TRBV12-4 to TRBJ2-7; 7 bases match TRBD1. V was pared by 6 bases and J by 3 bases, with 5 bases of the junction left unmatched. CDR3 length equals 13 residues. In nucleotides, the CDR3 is TGTGCCAGCAGGCACGGGACAGACTACGAGCAGTACTTC. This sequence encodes CASRHGTDYEQYF.

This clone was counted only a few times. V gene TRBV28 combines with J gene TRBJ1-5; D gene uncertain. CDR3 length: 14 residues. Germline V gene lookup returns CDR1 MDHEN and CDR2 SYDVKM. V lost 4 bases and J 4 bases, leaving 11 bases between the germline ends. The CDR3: CASSSSSRNQPQHF. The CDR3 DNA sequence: TGTGCCAGCAGTTCGTCCTCCCGGAATCAGCCCCAGCATTTT.

CDR3 nucleotides: TGTGCCAGCAGCTTGGGACAGGGGGACTCCTATAATTCACCCCTCCACTTT. Protein sequence: CASSLGQGDSYNSPLHF. The genes are TRBV5-4 and TRBJ1-6; 9 bases map to TRBD1. The trim removed 0 bases at V and 0 bases at J, leaving 1 base unmatched. Germline V gene data show CDR1 as SGHNT and CDR2 as YYREEE (reference sequence). CDR3 length: 17 amino acids.

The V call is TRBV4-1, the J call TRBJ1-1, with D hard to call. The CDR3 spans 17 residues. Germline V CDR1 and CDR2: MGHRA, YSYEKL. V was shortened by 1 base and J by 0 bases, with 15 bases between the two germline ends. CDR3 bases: TGCGCCAGCAGCCAAGTAACTCCTCGAGACATGAACACTGAAGCTTTCTTT. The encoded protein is CASSQVTPRDMNTEAFF.

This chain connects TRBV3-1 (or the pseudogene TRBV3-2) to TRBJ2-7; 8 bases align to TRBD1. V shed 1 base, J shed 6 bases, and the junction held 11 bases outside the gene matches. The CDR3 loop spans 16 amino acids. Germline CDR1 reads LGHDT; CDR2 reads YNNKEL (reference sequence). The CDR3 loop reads CASSQAGGQVRSEQYF. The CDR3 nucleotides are TGTGCCAGCAGCCAAGCCGGGGGACAGGTTCGAAGCGAGCAGTACTTC.

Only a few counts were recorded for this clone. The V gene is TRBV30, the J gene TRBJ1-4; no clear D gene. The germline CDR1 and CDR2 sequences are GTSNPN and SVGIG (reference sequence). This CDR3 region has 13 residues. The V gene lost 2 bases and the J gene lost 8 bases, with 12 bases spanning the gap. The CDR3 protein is CAWSRAGEEKLFF. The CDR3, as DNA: TGTGCCTGGAGTAGGGCTGGGGAGGAAAAACTGTTTTTT.

The CDR3 protein is CATSKGQLYGYTF. As DNA, the CDR3 is TGTGCCACCAGTAAGGGACAACTCTATGGCTACACCTTC. This chain connects TRBV24-1 to TRBJ1-2; the D gene is possibly TRBD1 (6 bases). Germline V gene data show CDR1 as KGHDR and CDR2 as SFDVKD. CDR3 length equals 13 residues. Deletions cut 6 bases from V and 4 bases from J, with 11 bases between.

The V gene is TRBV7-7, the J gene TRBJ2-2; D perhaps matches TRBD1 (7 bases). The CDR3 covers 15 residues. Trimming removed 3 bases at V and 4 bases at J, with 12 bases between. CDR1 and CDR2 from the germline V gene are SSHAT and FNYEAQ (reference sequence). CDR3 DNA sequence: TGTGCCAGCAGCTTTGGAGGGGGCATCACCGGGGAGCTGTTTTTT. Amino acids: CASSFGGGITGELFF. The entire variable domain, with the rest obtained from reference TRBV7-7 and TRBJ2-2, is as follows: GAGVSQSPRYKVTKRGQDVTLRCDPISSHATLYWYQQALGQGPEFLTYFNYEAQPDKSGLPSDRFSAERPEGSISTLTIQRTEQRDSAMYRCASSFGGGITGELFFGEGSRLTVL.

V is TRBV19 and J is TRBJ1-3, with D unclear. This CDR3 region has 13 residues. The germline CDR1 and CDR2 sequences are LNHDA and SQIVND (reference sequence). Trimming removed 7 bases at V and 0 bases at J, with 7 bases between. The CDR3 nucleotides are TGTGCCAGTAAACAGCACTCTGGAAACACCATATATTTT. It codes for CASKQHSGNTIYF.

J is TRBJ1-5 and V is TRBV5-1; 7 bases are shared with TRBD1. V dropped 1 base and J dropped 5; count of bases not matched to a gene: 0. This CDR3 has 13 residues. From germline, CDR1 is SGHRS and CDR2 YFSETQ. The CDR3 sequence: CASSLQGDQPQHF. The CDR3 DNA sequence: TGCGCCAGCAGCTTGCAGGGGGATCAGCCCCAGCATTTT. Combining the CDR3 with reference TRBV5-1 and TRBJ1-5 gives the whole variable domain KAGVTQTPRYLIKTRGQQVTLSCSPISGHRSVSWYQQTPGQGLQFLFEYFSETQRNKGNFPGRFSGRQFSNSRSEMNVSTLELGDSALYLCASSLQGDQPQHFGDGTRLSIL.

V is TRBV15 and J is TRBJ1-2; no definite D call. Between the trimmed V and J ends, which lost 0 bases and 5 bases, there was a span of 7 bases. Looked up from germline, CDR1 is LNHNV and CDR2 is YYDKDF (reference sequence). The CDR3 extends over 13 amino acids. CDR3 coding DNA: TGTGCCACCAGCAGAGATCGAGTATATGGCTACACCTTC. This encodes CATSRDRVYGYTF.

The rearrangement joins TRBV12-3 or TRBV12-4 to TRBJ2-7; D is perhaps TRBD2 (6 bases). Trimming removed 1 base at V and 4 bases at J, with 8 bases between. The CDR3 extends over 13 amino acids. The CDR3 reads CASSLGDLYEQYF. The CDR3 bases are TGTGCCAGCAGTTTAGGGGACTTGTACGAGCAGTACTTC.

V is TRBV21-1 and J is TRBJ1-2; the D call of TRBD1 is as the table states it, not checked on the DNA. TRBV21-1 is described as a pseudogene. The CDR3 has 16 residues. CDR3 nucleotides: TGTGCCAGCAGCAACGTCGGGGCAACAGGGCGTCTCGGCTACACCTTC. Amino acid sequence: CASSNVGATGRLGYTF.

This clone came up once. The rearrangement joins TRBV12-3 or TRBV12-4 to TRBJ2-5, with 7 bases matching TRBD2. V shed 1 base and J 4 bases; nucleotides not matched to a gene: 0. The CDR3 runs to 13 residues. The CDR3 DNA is TGTGCCAGCAGTTTAGGGGGGGGAGAGACCCAGTACTTC. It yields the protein CASSLGGGETQYF.